The following is a T cell receptor (beta chain) sequence with its context. Its antigen is not known. The data were obtained in a study of cytomegalovirus exposure and HLA in healthy donors. Findings and caveats of the study: HLA alleles were associated with 16,951 TCR beta sequences in a later analysis at 0.05 false discovery rate. In a later analysis, V- and J-gene trimming of beta chains associated with a DCLRE1C missense variant, replicated independently. Most TCR sequences were rare, but some public TCRs occurred in many donors. Presence/absence analyses took donor sequencing depth as roughly uniform.

PCR employed 60 Vbeta and 13 Jbeta primers. The protocol was immunoSEQ multiplex PCR, while the TCRdb copy is restricted to in-frame clones and leaves out a portion. The sample has 85,000 to 130,000 clones; over 65% are singletons. CDR1 is LNHDA and CDR2 is SQIVND in the germline V gene (reference sequence). The CDR3 loop spans 15 amino acids. Trimming shortened V by 7 bases and J by 1 base, and 15 bases separated the two germline ends. The sequence was obtained from a woman in her thirties or forties in good health and CMV-seronegative. V and J are TRBV19 and TRBJ2-3; D is perhaps TRBD2 (6 bases). The source material was PBMCs. The CDR3, as DNA: TGTGCCAGTAATATTGGGGGAGGCCGCACAGATACGCAGTATTTT. Amino acid sequence: CASNIGGGRTDTQYF.